This T cell receptor beta chain stems from a study of cytomegalovirus exposure and HLA in healthy donors. The germline gives CDR1 SQVTM, CDR2 ANQGSEA. The CDR3 consists of 15 residues. Trimming cost V 6 bases and J 3 bases; bases outside gene matches: 10. Both 60 Vbeta primers and 13 Jbeta primers went into the PCR. This table comes from immunoSEQ multiplex PCR, and its TCRdb copy is limited to in-frame clones, with some not included. Found here are roughly 200,000 clones, under 85% of them singletons; the top ten hold roughly 2.8%. This TCR was recovered from a male donor in good health and CMV-seronegative. The specimen sequenced was PBMCs. This chain uses TRBV29-1 with TRBJ2-3; 9 positions agree with TRBD1. CDR3 DNA sequence: TGCAGCGTCGTTCGCTTCGGACAGGGGACAGATACGCAGTATTTT. Encoded protein: CSVVRFGQGTDTQYF.